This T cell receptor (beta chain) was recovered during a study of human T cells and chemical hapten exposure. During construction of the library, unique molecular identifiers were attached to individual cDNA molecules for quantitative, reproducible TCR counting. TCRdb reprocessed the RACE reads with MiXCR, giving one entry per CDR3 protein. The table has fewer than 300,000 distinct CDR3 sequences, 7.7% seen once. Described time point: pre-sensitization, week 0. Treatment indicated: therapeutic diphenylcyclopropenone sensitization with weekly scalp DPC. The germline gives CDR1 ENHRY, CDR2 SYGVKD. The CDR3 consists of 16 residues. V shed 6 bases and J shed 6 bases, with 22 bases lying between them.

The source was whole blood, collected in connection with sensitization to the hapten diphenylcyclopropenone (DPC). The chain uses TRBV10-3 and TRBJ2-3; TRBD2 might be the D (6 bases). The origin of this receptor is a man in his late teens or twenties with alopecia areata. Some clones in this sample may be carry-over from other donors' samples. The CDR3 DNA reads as TGTGCCATCAGAGCCGGGACTTCCACTTATGGGGATACGCAGTATTTT. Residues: CAIRAGTSTYGDTQYF.